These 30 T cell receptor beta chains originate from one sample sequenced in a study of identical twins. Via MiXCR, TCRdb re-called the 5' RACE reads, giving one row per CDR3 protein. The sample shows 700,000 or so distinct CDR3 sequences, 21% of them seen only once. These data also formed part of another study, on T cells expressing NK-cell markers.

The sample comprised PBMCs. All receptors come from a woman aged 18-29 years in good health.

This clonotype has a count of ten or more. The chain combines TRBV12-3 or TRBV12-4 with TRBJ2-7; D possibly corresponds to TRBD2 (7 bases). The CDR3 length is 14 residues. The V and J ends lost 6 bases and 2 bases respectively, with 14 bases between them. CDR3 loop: CASRLQGGAYEQYF. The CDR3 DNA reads TGTGCCAGCAGATTACAAGGGGGGGCCTACGAGCAGTACTTC.

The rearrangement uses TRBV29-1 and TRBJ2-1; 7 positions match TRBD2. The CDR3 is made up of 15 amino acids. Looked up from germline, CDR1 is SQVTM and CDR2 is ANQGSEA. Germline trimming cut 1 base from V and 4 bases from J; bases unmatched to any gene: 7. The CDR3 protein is CSVEGREGRYNEQFF. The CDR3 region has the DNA TGCAGCGTTGAAGGCAGGGAGGGCCGGTACAATGAGCAGTTCTTC.

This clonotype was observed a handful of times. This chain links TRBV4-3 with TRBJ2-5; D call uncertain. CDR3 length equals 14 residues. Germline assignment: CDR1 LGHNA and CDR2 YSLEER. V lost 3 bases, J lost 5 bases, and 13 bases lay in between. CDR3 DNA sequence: TGCGCCAGCAGCCAGGGCGCACTGTGGGAGACCCAGTACTTC. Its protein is CASSQGALWETQYF.

The CDR3 here is CASSPASGRTTGELFF. In DNA, the CDR3 is TGCGCCAGCAGCCCTGCTAGCGGGAGGACTACCGGGGAGCTGTTTTTT. The chain links TRBV4-3 to TRBJ2-2, with 11 positions matching TRBD2. CDR1 and CDR2 from the germline V gene are LGHNA and YSLEER. V shed 4 bases and J 5 bases; nucleotides not matched to a gene: 6. The CDR3 sequence is 16 residues long.

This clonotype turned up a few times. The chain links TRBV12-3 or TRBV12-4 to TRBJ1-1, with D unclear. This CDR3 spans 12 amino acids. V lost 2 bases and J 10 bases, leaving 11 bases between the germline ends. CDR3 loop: CASSLRTEGAFF. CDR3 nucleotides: TGTGCCAGCAGTTTAAGGACTGAGGGAGCTTTCTTT.

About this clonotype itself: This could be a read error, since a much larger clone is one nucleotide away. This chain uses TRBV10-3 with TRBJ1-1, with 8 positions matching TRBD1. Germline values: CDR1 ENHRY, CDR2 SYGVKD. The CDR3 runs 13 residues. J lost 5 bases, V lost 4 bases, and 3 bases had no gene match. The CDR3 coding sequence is TGTGCCATCAGTGGGACAGGGAAGACTGAAGCTTTCTTT. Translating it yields CAISGTGKTEAFF.

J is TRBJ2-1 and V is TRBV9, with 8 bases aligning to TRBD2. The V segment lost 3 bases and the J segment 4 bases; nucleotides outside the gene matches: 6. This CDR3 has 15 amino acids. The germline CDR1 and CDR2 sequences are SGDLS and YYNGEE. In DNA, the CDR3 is TGTGCCAGCAGCGCCAGCGGGAGTGAGTACAATGAGCAGTTCTTC. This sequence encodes CASSASGSEYNEQFF.

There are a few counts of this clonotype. The CDR3 is CASSYWVEPGELFF. For the CDR3, the DNA is TGTGCCAGCAGTTACTGGGTCGAGCCCGGGGAGCTGTTTTTT. J is TRBJ2-2 and V is TRBV6-5; no definite D call. Germline CDR1 and CDR2: MNHEY and SVGAGI. Trimming cost V 1 base and J 6 bases, with 9 bases left between them. This CDR3 region has 14 residues.

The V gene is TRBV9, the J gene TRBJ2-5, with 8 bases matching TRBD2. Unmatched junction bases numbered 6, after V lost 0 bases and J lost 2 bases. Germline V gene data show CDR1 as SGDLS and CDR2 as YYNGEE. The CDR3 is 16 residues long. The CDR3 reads CASSVETGGWQETQYF. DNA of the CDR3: TGTGCCAGCAGCGTAGAAACGGGAGGGTGGCAAGAGACCCAGTACTTC. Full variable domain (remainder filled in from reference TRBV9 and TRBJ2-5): DSGVTQTPKHLITATGQRVTLRCSPRSGDLSVYWYQQSLDQGLQFLIQYYNGEERAKGNILERFSAQQFPDLHSELNLSSLELGDSALYFCASSVETGGWQETQYFGPGTRLLVL.

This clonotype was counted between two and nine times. The CDR3 coding sequence is TGCGCCAGCAGCCAAGAGTTTACAGGAGTTCAGTACTTC. Amino acid sequence: CASSQEFTGVQYF. The rearrangement joins TRBV4-3 to TRBJ2-7; tentatively, D is TRBD1 (5 bases). V shed 0 bases and J shed 10 bases, with 13 bases lying between them. This CDR3 has 13 residues. The V gene's germline CDR1 is LGHNA and CDR2 YSLEER.

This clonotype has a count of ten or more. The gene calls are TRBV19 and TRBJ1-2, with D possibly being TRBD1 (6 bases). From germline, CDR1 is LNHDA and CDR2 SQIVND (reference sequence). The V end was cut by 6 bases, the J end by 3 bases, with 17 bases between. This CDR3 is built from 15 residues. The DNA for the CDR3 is TGTGCCAGTAGATCCCTGGACAACAGGGACTATGGCTACACCTTC. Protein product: CASRSLDNRDYGYTF.

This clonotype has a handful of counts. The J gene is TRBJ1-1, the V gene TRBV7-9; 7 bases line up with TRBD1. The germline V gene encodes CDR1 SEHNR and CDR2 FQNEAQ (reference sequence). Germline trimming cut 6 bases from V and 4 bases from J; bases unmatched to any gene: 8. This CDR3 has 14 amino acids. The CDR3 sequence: CASRENRGVTEAFF. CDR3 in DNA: TGTGCCAGCAGAGAAAACAGGGGCGTCACTGAAGCTTTCTTT.

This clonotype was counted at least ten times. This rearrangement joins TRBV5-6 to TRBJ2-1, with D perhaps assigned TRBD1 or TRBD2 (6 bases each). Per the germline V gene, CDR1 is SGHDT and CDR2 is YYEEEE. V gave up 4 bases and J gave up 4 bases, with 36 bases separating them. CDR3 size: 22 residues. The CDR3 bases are TGTGCCAGCAGCCGAACTTATTTGGGACATCCAAGTGGCAGGGGAGGATACAATGAGCAGTTCTTC. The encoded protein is CASSRTYLGHPSGRGGYNEQFF.

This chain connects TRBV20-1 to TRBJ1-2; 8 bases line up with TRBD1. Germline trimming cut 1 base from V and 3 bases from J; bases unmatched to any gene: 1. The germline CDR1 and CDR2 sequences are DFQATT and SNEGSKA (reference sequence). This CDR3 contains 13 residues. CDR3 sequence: CSARADRDYGYTF. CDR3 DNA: TGCAGTGCTAGAGCGGACAGGGACTATGGCTACACCTTC.

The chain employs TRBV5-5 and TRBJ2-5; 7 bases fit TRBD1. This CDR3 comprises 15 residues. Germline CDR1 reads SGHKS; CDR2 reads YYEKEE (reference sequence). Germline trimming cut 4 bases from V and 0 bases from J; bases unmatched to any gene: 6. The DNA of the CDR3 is TGTGCCAGCAGCCCCGTGGGGACAGACCAAGAGACCCAGTACTTC. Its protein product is CASSPVGTDQETQYF.

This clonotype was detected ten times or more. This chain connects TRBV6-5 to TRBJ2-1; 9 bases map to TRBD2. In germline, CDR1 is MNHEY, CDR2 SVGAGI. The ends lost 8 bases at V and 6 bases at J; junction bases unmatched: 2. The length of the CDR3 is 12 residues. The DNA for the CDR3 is TGTGCCAGCCTAGCGGGAACCAATGAGCAGTTCTTC. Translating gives CASLAGTNEQFF.

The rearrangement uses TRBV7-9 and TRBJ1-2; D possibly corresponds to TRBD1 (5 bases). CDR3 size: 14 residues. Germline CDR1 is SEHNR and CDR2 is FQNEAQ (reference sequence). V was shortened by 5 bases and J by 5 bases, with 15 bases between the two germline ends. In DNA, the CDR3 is TGTGCCAGCAGCCCACAGACAGTCCTATATGGCTACACCTTC. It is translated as CASSPQTVLYGYTF.

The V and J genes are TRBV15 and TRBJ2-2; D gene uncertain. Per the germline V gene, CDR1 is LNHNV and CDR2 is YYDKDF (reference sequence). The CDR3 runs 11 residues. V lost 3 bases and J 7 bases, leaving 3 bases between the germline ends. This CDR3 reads CATSRDGELFF. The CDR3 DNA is TGTGCCACCAGCAGGGACGGGGAGCTGTTTTTT.

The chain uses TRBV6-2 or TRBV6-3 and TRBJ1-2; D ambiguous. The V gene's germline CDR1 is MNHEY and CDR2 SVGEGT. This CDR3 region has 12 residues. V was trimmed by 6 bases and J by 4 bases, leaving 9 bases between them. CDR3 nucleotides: TGTGCCAGCAGCGGTACAGCCTATGGCTACACCTTC. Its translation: CASSGTAYGYTF.

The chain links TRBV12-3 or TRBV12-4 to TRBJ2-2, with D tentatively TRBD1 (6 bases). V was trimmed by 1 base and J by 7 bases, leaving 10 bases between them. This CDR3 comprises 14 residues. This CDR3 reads CASSLGGHGGELFF. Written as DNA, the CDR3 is TGTGCCAGCAGTTTAGGGGGGCATGGCGGGGAGCTGTTTTTT.

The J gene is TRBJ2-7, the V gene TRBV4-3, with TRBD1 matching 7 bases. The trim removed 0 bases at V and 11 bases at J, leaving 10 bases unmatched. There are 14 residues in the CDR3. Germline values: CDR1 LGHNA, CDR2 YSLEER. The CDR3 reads CASSQDQGQRLKYF. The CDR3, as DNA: TGCGCCAGCAGCCAAGATCAGGGACAGAGGTTGAAGTACTTC.

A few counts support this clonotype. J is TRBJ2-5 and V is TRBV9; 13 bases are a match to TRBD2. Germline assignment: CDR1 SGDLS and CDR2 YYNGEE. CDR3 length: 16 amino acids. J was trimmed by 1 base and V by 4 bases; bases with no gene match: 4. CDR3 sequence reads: CASSSRLAGGQETQYF. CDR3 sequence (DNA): TGTGCCAGCAGCTCGCGACTAGCGGGAGGCCAAGAGACCCAGTACTTC.

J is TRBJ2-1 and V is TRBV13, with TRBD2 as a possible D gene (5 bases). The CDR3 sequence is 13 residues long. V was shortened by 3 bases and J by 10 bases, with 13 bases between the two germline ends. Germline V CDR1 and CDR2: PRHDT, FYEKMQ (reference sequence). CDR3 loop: CASSFEADGEQFF. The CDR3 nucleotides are TGTGCCAGCAGCTTTGAAGCGGACGGCGAGCAGTTCTTC.

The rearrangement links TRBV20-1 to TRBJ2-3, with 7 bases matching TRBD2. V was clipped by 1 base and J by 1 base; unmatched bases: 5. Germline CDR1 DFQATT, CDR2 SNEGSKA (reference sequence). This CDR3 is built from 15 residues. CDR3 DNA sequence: TGCAGTGCTAGAGGGGCTAGCGGACGCACAGATACGCAGTATTTT. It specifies CSARGASGRTDTQYF.

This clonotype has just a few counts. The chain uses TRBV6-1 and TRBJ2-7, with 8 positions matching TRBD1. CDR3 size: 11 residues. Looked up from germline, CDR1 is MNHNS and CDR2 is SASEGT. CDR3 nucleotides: TGTGTCTCGGACAGGGCCTACGAGCAGTACTTC. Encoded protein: CVSDRAYEQYF.

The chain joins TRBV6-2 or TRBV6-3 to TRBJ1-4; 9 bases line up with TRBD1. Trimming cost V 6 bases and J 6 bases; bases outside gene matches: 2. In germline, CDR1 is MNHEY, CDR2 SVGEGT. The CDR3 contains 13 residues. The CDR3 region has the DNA TGTGCCAGCAGACGGACAGGGGATGAAAAACTGTTTTTT. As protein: CASRRTGDEKLFF.

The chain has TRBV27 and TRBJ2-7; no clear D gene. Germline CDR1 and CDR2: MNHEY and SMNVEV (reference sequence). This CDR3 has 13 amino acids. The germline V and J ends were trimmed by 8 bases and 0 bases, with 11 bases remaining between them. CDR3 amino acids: CASRSSLSYEQYF. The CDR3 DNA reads TGTGCCAGCCGATCCTCCCTCTCCTACGAGCAGTACTTC.

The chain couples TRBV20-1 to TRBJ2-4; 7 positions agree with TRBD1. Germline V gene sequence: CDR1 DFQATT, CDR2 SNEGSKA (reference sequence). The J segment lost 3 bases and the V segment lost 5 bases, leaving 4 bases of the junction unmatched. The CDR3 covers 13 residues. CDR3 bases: TGCAGTGCTGACCGGGACAGCAAAAACATTCAGTACTTC. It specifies CSADRDSKNIQYF.

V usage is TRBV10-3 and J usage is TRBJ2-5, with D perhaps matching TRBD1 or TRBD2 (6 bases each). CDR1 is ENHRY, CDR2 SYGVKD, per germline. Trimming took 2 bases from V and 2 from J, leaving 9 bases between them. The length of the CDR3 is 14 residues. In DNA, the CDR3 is TGTGCCATCAGTGAGAGGGGGGAACAAGAGACCCAGTACTTC. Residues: CAISERGEQETQYF.

The CDR3 is CASSQTQSNTGELFF. The CDR3 nucleotides are TGCGCCAGCAGCCAAACACAGTCGAACACCGGGGAGCTGTTTTTT. V and J are TRBV4-1 and TRBJ2-2; D remains unclear. Germline V CDR1 and CDR2: MGHRA, YSYEKL. The CDR3 runs to 15 residues. V was clipped by 2 bases and J by 0 bases, with 7 bases between them.